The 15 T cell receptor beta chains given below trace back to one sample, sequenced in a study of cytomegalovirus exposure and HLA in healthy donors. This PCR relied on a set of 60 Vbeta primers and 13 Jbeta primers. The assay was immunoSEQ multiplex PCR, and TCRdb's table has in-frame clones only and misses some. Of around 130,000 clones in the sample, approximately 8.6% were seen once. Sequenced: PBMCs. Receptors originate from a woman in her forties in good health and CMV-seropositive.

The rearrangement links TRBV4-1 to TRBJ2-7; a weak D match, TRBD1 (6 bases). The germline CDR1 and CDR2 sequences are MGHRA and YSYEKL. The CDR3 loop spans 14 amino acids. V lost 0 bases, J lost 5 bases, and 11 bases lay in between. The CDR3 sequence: CASSQDTGYNEQYF. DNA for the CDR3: TGCGCCAGCAGCCAAGATACAGGGTACAACGAGCAGTACTTC.

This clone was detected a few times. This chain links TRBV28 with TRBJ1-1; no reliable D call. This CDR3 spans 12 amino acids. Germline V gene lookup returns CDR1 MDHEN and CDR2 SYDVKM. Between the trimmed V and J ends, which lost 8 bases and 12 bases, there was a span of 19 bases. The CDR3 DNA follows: TGTGCCAGCGGCTCGACGTCTAGGCAAACTTTCTTT. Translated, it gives CASGSTSRQTFF.

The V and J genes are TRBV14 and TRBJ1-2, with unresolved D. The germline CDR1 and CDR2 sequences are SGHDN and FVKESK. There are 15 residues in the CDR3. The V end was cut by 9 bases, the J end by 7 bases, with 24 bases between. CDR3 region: CASRRAGERLSGYTF. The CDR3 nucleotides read TGTGCCAGTCGTAGAGCGGGTGAGAGATTGTCTGGCTACACCTTC.

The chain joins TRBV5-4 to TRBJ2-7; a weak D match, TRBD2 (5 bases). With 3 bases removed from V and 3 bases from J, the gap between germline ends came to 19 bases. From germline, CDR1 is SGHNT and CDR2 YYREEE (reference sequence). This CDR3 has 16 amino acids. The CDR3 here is CASSYGGEGTLYEQYF. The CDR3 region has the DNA TGTGCCAGCAGCTACGGAGGTGAGGGCACCCTCTACGAGCAGTACTTC.

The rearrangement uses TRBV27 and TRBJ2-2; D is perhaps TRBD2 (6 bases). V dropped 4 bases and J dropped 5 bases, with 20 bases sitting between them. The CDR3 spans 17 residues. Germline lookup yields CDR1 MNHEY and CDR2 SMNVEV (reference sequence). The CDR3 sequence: CASSSGNGRSRTGELFF. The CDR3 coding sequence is TGTGCCAGCAGTTCGGGAAACGGGAGATCGAGGACCGGGGAGCTGTTTTTT.

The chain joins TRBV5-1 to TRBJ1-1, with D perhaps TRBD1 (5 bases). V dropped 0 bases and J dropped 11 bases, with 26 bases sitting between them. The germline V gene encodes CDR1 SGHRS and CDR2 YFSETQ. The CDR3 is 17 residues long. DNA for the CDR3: TGCGCCAGCAGCTTGGGGGGGGACTGGACGACGAACACTGGGGCTTTCTTT. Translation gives CASSLGGDWTTNTGAFF.

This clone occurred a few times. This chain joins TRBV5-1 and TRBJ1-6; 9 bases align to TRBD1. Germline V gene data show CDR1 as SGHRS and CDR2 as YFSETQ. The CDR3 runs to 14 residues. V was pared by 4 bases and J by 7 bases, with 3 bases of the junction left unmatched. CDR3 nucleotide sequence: TGCGCCAGCAGCCATGGACAGGGGAATTCACCCCTCCACTTT. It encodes CASSHGQGNSPLHF.

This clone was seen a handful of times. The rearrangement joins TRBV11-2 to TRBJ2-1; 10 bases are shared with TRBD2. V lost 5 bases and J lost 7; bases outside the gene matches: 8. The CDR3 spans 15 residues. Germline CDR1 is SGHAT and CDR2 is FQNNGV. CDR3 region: CASSELAGVPNEQFF. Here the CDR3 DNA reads TGTGCCAGCAGCGAGCTAGCGGGGGTCCCTAATGAGCAGTTCTTC. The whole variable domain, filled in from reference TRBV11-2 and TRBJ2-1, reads EAGVAQSPRYKIIEKRQSVAFWCNPISGHATLYWYQQILGQGPKLLIQFQNNGVVDDSQLPKDRFSAERLKGVDSTLKIQPAKLEDSAVYLCASSELAGVPNEQFFGPGTRLTVL.

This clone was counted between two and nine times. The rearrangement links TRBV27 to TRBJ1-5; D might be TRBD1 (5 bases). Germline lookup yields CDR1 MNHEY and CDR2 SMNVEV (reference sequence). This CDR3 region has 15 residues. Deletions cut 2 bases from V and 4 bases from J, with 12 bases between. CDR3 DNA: TGTGCCAGCAGTTTAGGCGGAGGGGTGAATCAGCCCCAGCATTTT. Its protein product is CASSLGGGVNQPQHF.

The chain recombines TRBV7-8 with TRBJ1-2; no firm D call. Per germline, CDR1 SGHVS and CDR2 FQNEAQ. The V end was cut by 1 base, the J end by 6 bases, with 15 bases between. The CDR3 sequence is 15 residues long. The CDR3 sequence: CASSLGNWQADGYTF. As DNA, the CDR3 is TGTGCCAGCAGCTTAGGGAATTGGCAGGCAGATGGCTACACCTTC.

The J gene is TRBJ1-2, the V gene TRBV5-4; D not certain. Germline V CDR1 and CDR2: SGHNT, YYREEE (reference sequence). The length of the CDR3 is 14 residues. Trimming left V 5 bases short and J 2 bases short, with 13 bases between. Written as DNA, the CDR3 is TGTGCCAGCAGTACCGGAGCGGGCAACTATGGCTACACCTTC. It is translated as CASSTGAGNYGYTF.

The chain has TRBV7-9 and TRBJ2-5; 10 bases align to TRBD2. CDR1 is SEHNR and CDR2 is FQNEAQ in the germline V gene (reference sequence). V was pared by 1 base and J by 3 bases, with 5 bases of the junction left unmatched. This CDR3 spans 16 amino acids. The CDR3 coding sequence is TGTGCCAGCAGCTTAGAAGGCCTAGCGGGGGAAGAGACCCAGTACTTC. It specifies CASSLEGLAGEETQYF.

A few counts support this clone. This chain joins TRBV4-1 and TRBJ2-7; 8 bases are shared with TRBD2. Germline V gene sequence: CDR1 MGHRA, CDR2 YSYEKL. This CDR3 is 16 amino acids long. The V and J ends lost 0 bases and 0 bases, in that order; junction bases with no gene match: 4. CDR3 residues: CASSQDRSGGSYEQYF. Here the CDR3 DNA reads TGCGCCAGCAGCCAAGATAGGAGCGGGGGCTCCTACGAGCAGTACTTC.

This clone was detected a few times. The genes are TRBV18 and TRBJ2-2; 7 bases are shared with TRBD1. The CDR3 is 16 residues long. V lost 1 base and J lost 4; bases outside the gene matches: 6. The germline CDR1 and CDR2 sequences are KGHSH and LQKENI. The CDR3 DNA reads TGTGCCAGCTCACCACTACAGGGGCCGGGCACCGGGGAGCTGTTTTTT. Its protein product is CASSPLQGPGTGELFF.

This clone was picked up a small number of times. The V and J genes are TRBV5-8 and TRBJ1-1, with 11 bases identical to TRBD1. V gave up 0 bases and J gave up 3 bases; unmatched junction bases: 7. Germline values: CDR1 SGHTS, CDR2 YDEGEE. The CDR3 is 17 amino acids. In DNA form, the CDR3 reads TGTGCCAGCAGCTTGGGGACAGGGGGCTCCTTGGACACTGAAGCTTTCTTT. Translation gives CASSLGTGGSLDTEAFF.